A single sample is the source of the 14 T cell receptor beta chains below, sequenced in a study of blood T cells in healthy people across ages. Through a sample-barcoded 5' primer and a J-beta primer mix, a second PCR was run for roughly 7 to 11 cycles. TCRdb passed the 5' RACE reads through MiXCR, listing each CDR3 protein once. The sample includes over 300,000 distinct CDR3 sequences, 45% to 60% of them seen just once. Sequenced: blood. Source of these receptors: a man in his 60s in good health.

CDR3 DNA sequence: TGCGCCAGCAGCCAAGAACCCCCTCGGAGGACTCACAATGAGCAGTTCTTC. This codes for CASSQEPPRRTHNEQFF. The genes are TRBV4-3 and TRBJ2-1; tentative D call: TRBD2 (5 bases). The V end was cut by 0 bases, the J end by 5 bases, with 17 bases between. Germline V gene data show CDR1 as LGHNA and CDR2 as YSLEER. This CDR3 is built from 17 residues.

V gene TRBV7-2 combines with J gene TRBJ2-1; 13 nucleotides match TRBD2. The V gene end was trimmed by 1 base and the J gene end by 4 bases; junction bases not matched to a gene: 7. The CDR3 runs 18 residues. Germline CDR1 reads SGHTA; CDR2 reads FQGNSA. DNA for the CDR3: TGTGCCAGCAGCTTAGGGAGACTAGCGGGAGGCCTTTACAATGAGCAGTTCTTC. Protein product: CASSLGRLAGGLYNEQFF.

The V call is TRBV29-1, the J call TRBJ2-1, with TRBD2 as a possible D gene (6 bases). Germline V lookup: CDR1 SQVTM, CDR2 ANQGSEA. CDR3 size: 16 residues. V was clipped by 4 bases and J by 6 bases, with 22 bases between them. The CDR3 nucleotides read TGCAGCGTTGTCGATAGCGGTAGCCTCAAAGGCAATGAGCAGTTCTTC. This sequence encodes CSVVDSGSLKGNEQFF.

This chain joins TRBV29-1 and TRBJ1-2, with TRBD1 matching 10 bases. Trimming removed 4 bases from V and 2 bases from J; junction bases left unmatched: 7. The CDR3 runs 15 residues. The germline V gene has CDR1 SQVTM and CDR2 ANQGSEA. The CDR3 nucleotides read TGCAGCGTTGCAGAGGGGACAGGGGAGAACTATGGCTACACCTTC. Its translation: CSVAEGTGENYGYTF.

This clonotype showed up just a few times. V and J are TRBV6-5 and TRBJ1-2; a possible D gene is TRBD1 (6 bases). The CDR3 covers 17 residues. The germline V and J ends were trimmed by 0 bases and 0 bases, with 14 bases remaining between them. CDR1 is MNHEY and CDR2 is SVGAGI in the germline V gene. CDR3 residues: CASSYSTVAGANYGYTF. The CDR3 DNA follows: TGTGCCAGCAGTTACTCAACCGTGGCAGGGGCTAACTATGGCTACACCTTC.

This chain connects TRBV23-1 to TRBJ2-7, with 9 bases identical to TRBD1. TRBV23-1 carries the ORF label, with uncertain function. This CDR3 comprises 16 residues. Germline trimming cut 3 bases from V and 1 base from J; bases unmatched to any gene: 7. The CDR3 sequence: CASSQPRDRESYEQYF. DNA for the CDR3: TGCGCCAGCAGTCAGCCCCGGGACAGGGAGTCCTACGAGCAGTACTTC.

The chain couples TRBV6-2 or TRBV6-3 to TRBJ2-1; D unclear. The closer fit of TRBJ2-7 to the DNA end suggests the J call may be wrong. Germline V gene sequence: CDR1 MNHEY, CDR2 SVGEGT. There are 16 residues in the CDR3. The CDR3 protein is CASSYGLLSSYNEQYF. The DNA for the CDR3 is TGTGCCAGCAGTTACGGCTTACTCAGCTCCTACAATGAGCAGTACTTC.

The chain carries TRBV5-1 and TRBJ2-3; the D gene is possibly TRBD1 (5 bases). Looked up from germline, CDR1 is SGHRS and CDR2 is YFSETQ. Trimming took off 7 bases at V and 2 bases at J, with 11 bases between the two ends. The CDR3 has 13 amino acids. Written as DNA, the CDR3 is TGCGCCAGCGGGGCAGAATACACAGATACGCAGTATTTT. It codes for CASGAEYTDTQYF.

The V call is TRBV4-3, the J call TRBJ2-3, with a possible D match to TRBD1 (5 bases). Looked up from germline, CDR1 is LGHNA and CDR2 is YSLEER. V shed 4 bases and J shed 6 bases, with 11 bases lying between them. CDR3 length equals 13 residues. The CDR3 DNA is TGCGCCAGCAGCCCTAGGGGTTCGGATACGCAGTATTTT. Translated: CASSPRGSDTQYF.

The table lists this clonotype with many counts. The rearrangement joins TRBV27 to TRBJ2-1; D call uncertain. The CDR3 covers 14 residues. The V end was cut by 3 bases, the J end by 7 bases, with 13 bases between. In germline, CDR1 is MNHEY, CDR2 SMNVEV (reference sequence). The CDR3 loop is CASSFAARANEQFF. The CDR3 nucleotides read TGTGCCAGCAGTTTTGCGGCGAGAGCGAATGAGCAGTTCTTC.

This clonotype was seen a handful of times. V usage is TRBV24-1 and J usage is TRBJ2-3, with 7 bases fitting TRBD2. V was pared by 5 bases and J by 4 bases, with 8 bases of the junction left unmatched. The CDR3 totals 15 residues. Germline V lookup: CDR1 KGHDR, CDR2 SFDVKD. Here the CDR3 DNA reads TGTGCCACCAGTGGCCCGCTAGCGGCCGCAGATACGCAGTATTTT. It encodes CATSGPLAAADTQYF.

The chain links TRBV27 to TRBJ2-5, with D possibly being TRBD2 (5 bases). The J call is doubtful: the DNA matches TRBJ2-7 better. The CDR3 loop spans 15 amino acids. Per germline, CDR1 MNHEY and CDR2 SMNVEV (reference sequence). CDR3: CASSSSFAGTYEQYF. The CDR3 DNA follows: TGTGCCAGCAGTTCCTCGTTTGCGGGCACATACGAGCAGTACTTC.

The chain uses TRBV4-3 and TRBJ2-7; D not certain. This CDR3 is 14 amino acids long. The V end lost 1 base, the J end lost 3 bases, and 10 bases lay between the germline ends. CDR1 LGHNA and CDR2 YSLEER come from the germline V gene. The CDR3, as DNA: TGCGCCAGCAGCCAAGGGCTAGTAGGCTACGAGCAGTACTTC. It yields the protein CASSQGLVGYEQYF.

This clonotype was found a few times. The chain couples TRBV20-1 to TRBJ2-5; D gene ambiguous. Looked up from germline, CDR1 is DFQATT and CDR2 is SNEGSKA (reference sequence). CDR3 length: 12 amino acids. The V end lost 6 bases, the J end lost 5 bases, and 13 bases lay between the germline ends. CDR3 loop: CSATAIGETQYF. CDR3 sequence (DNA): TGCAGTGCGACTGCGATCGGGGAGACCCAGTACTTC.